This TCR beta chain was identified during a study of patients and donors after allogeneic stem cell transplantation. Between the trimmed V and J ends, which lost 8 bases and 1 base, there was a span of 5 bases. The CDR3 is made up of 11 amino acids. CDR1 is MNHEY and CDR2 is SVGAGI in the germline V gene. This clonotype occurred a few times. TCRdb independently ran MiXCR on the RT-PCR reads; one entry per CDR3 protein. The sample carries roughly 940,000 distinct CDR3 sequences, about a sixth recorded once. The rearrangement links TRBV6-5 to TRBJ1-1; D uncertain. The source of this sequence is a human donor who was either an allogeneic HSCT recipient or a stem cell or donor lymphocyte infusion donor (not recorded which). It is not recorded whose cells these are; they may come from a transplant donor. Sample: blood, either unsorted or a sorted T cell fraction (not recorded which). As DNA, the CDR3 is TGTGCCAGCTGGAGGAACACTGAAGCTTTCTTT. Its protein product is CASWRNTEAFF.